Listed below are T cell receptor beta chains from one sample, sequenced in a study of CD8+CD57+ T cells in acquired aplastic anemia. TCRdb analysed the reads with MiXCR anew, one entry per CDR3 protein. This table holds 100,000 to 150,000 distinct CDR3 sequences, roughly 40% found once. The specimen was sorted CD4+, CD8+, or CD8+CD57+ T cells (not recorded which) from PBMCs. The receptors shown here come from a human donor with aplastic anemia. CDR3s include the opening cysteine and the closing phenylalanine or tryptophan. Fields, in order: V gene, clone size, D gene, J gene, CDR3 protein, CDR3 DNA. D genes are given only for firm matches. For some rows the clone size is stated as once, few or many, or as a class when expanded; others skip it.

v_call: TRBV10-2
clone_size: NA
d_call: NA
j_call: TRBJ2-1
cdr3_aa: CASSGSYNEQFF
cdr3_nt: TGCGCCAGTTCAGGGTCCTACAATGAGCAGTTCTTC

v_call: TRBV4-1
clone_size: many
d_call: TRBD1
j_call: TRBJ1-2
cdr3_aa: CASSLSKGTGANYGYTF
cdr3_nt: TGCGCCAGCAGCCTCTCAAAGGGCACAGGGGCTAACTATGGCTACACCTTC

v_call: TRBV9
clone_size: NA
d_call: TRBD1
j_call: TRBJ2-3
cdr3_aa: CASSEGDRGNTQYF
cdr3_nt: TGTGCCAGCAGCGAGGGGGACAGGGGTAATACGCAGTATTTT

v_call: TRBV11-1
clone_size: NA
d_call: TRBD2
j_call: TRBJ2-1
cdr3_aa: CASSLSGGAFEQFF
cdr3_nt: TGTGCCAGCAGTCTGAGCGGGGGGGCCTTTGAGCAGTTCTTC

v_call: TRBV14
clone_size: many
d_call: NA
j_call: TRBJ2-5
cdr3_aa: CASSQVVGTLGETQYF
cdr3_nt: TGTGCCAGCAGCCAAGTCGTCGGGACCCTGGGAGAGACCCAGTACTTC

v_call: TRBV6-1
clone_size: many
d_call: TRBD1
j_call: TRBJ1-5
cdr3_aa: CASSLGTGGGNQPQHF
cdr3_nt: TGTGCCAGCAGTCTTGGGACAGGAGGAGGGAATCAGCCCCAGCATTTT

v_call: TRBV20-1
clone_size: NA
d_call: TRBD1
j_call: TRBJ1-3
cdr3_aa: CSAGQGGYGNTIYF
cdr3_nt: TGCAGTGCGGGACAGGGGGGGTATGGAAACACCATATATTTT

v_call: TRBV28
clone_size: NA
d_call: NA
j_call: TRBJ2-6
cdr3_aa: CASNEGVYGANVLTF
cdr3_nt: TGTGCCAGCAATGAGGGGGTATATGGGGCCAACGTCCTGACTTTC

v_call: TRBV6-1
clone_size: NA
d_call: NA
j_call: TRBJ2-7
cdr3_aa: CASRTYSGSSYEQYF
cdr3_nt: TGTGCCAGCAGGACCTATTCTGGGAGCTCCTACGAGCAGTACTTC

v_call: TRBV20-1
clone_size: many
d_call: TRBD1
j_call: TRBJ1-1
cdr3_aa: CSARGDRATEAFF
cdr3_nt: TGCAGTGCTAGGGGGGACAGGGCCACTGAAGCTTTCTTT

v_call: TRBV10-3
clone_size: NA
d_call: TRBD1
j_call: TRBJ2-3
cdr3_aa: CAISPGGEGTDTQYF
cdr3_nt: TGTGCCATCAGCCCAGGGGGCGAGGGCACAGATACGCAGTATTTT

v_call: TRBV7-2
clone_size: many
d_call: NA
j_call: TRBJ1-5
cdr3_aa: CASSLAYGQPQHF
cdr3_nt: TGTGCCAGCAGCTTAGCATATGGACAGCCCCAGCATTTT

v_call: TRBV19
clone_size: NA
d_call: NA
j_call: TRBJ1-6
cdr3_aa: CASRGVSNSPLHF
cdr3_nt: TGTGCCAGTAGGGGGGTGTCGAATTCACCCCTCCACTTT

v_call: TRBV5-8
clone_size: many
d_call: NA
j_call: TRBJ1-4
cdr3_aa: CASSLGARKLFF
cdr3_nt: TGTGCCAGCAGCTTGGGGGCCAGAAAACTGTTTTTT

v_call: TRBV28
clone_size: NA
d_call: NA
j_call: TRBJ2-2
cdr3_aa: CASRPGGGGGELFF
cdr3_nt: TGTGCCAGCAGGCCAGGGGGAGGGGGCGGGGAGCTGTTTTTT

v_call: TRBV7-9
clone_size: many
d_call: TRBD2
j_call: TRBJ2-5
cdr3_aa: CASSFSGGQETQYF
cdr3_nt: TGTGCCAGCAGTTTTAGCGGGGGGCAAGAGACCCAGTACTTC

v_call: TRBV29-1
clone_size: NA
d_call: NA
j_call: TRBJ1-1
cdr3_aa: CSVLATEAFF
cdr3_nt: TGCAGCGTCTTAGCCACTGAAGCTTTCTTT

v_call: TRBV6-1
clone_size: NA
d_call: NA
j_call: TRBJ1-1
cdr3_aa: CASSERGEWAEAFF
cdr3_nt: TGTGCCAGCAGTGAAAGGGGGGAATGGGCTGAAGCTTTCTTT

v_call: TRBV19
clone_size: many
d_call: NA
j_call: TRBJ1-2
cdr3_aa: CASSERQTNYGYTF
cdr3_nt: TGTGCCAGTAGTGAGCGACAGACCAACTATGGCTACACCTTC

v_call: TRBV28
clone_size: NA
d_call: NA
j_call: TRBJ1-2
cdr3_aa: CASTHPSGLSF
cdr3_nt: TGTGCCAGCACACACCCGTCCGGACTTTCCTTC

v_call: TRBV7-2
clone_size: NA
d_call: TRBD2
j_call: TRBJ2-5
cdr3_aa: CASSKAGGQETQYF
cdr3_nt: TGTGCCAGCAGTAAAGCGGGGGGCCAAGAGACCCAGTACTTC